Listed here is a single T cell receptor (beta chain). The data belong to a study of T cells of healthy individuals. TCRdb itself ran the 5' RACE reads through MiXCR, one entry per CDR3 protein. The sample lists nearly 100,000 distinct CDR3 sequences, approximately 18% occurring once. This clonotype was sampled from a human donor in good health.

Here the CDR3 DNA reads TGTGCCAGCACCAAAGCAGGGACAGTGAACACTGAAGCTTTCTTT. The encoded protein is CASTKAGTVNTEAFF. The chain links TRBV6-1 to TRBJ1-1; TRBD1 agrees at 7 bases. V shed 7 bases and J 0 bases; nucleotides not matched to a gene: 8. The CDR3 has 15 amino acids. The germline CDR1 and CDR2 sequences are MNHNS and SASEGT.